This is a list of T cell receptor beta chains from one sample in a study of blood T cell repertoires in COVID-19. The assay was immunoSEQ multiplex PCR, and TCRdb's table has in-frame clones only and misses some. This sample has over 200,000 clones, with 75% to 90% found just once. The sequenced sample consisted of peripheral blood. The receptors stem from a man in his sixties who had recovered from COVID-19. CDR3s include the opening cysteine and the closing phenylalanine or tryptophan. D genes are given only for firm matches. Size is stated for part of the rows, as once, few or many counts, or as a class when the clone is expanded.

once	TRBD1	TRBV28	TRBJ1-4	TGTGCCAGCAGCTGGAGTCCGGGACAGTCATCTTGGACCGGAAAACTGTTTTTT	CASSWSPGQSSWTGKLFF
few	TRBD2	TRBV5-5	TRBJ2-7	TGTGCCAGCAGCCCCCGGACTAGCGGGGGGTACGAGCAGTACTTC	CASSPRTSGGYEQYF
.	.	TRBV6-5	TRBJ1-1	TGTGCCAACCCCGGGAAGAACACTGAAGCTTTCTTT	CANPGKNTEAFF
.	.	TRBV4-3	TRBJ1-4	TGCGCCAGCAGCCAAGAACAGTATGAAAAACTGTTTTTT	CASSQEQYEKLFF
.	TRBD1	TRBV4-3	TRBJ1-2	TGCGCCAGCAGCCAAGATAACAGGGGCGATGGCTACACCTTC	CASSQDNRGDGYTF
.	TRBD2	TRBV6-6	TRBJ2-7	TGTGCCAGCAGTCCACTACCTAGCGGGGGGACGAAACGCTACGAGCAGTACTTC	CASSPLPSGGTKRYEQYF
.	TRBD1	TRBV6-5	TRBJ2-7	TGTGCCAGCACCGGGACAGGGGCCTACGAGCAGTACTTC	CASTGTGAYEQYF
once	.	TRBV7-3	TRBJ2-2	TGTGCCAGCAGCTTAAGGGCGACAGAGAACACCGGGGAGCTGTTTTTT	CASSLRATENTGELFF
.	.	TRBV6-5	TRBJ1-5	TGTGCCAGCAGTTACGACGGGCAGGGCTATCAGCCCCAGCATTTT	CASSYDGQGYQPQHF
.	TRBD2	TRBV7-2	TRBJ2-7	TGTGCCAGCAGCTTAGCCCTTAGCGGGAGGTCCCACTACGAGCAGTACTTC	CASSLALSGRSHYEQYF
.	.	TRBV28	TRBJ2-7	TGTGCCAGCACCCCAGGCAGGGCATACGAGCAGTACTTC	CASTPGRAYEQYF
.	.	TRBV7-3	TRBJ2-1	TGTGCCAGCAGCTTATTTCTAGGGGCTGGCTACAATGAGCAGTTCTTC	CASSLFLGAGYNEQFF
.	.	TRBV10-2	TRBJ2-7	TGCGCCAGCAAAGGTGCAGGTCTGGGCGAGCAGTACTTC	CASKGAGLGEQYF
.	TRBD1	TRBV4-1	TRBJ1-1	TGCGCCAGCAGCCGGGGGACAGATGGGGCTCCAGGAGGCACTGAAGCTTTCTTT	CASSRGTDGAPGGTEAFF
.	TRBD1	TRBV5-1	TRBJ2-1	TGCGCCAGCAGCTCCGGGACAGGGGTCCCAAACAATGAGCAGTTCTTC	CASSSGTGVPNNEQFF
.	TRBD2	TRBV11-2	TRBJ2-1	TGTGCCAGCAGCTTCATAGCGGGAGGCATGTATGAGCAGTTCTTC	CASSFIAGGMYEQFF
once	.	TRBV9	TRBJ2-3	TGTGCCAGCAGGTCCATGGGGGCGCCCACAGATACGCAGTATTTT	CASRSMGAPTDTQYF
.	TRBD2	TRBV6-2/TRBV6-3	TRBJ2-3	TGTGCCAGCAGTTTACGGCGGGAGGGTGCAGATACGCAGTATTTT	CASSLRREGADTQYF
.	TRBD2	TRBV7-2	TRBJ2-7	TGTGCCAGCAGCCGGGGGGGTTCGGGCGAGCAGTACTTC	CASSRGGSGEQYF
.	TRBD1	TRBV4-1	TRBJ1-4	TGCGCCAGCAGCGTACCGACAGGGGTCGCTAATGAAAAACTGTTTTTT	CASSVPTGVANEKLFF